These T cell receptor beta chains were read from a single sample in a study of blood T cell repertoires in COVID-19. Clones were read by immunoSEQ multiplex PCR, and TCRdb kept only the in-frame ones, dropping some. The sample has some 190,000 clones, 84% seen once. Sequenced: PBMCs or T cells enriched from blood (not recorded which). All receptors derive from a woman aged 25 to 39 who had been exposed to COVID-19. CDR3s include the opening cysteine and the closing phenylalanine or tryptophan. The D gene is left open where the match is weak. Expanded clones get a size class; other rows say once, few or many, or leave the size out.

abundance: few; d_gene: TRBD1; j_gene: TRBJ1-2; v_gene: TRBV5-6; CDR3aa: CASSSGTGGGGYTF; CDR3nt: TGTGCCAGCAGTTCCGGGACAGGGGGCGGTGGCTACACCTTC
abundance: NA; d_gene: TRBD1; j_gene: TRBJ1-5; v_gene: TRBV4-1; CDR3aa: CASSRDRGNQPQHF; CDR3nt: TGCGCCAGCAGCCGGGACAGGGGCAATCAGCCCCAGCATTTT
abundance: NA; d_gene: TRBD2; j_gene: TRBJ2-1; v_gene: TRBV9; CDR3aa: CASRTASGGASEQFF; CDR3nt: TGTGCCAGCAGGACCGCTAGCGGGGGGGCTTCTGAGCAGTTCTTC
abundance: few; d_gene: NA; j_gene: TRBJ1-1; v_gene: TRBV6-5; CDR3aa: CASQGYTEAFF; CDR3nt: TGTGCCAGCCAGGGGTACACTGAAGCTTTCTTT
abundance: NA; d_gene: TRBD1; j_gene: TRBJ1-5; v_gene: TRBV27; CDR3aa: CASSPGTGGHQPQHF; CDR3nt: TGTGCCAGCAGTCCGGGGACAGGGGGGCATCAGCCCCAGCATTTT
abundance: NA; d_gene: NA; j_gene: TRBJ1-3; v_gene: TRBV10-2; CDR3aa: CASTSGSGNTIYF; CDR3nt: TGCGCCAGCACTTCAGGCTCTGGAAACACCATATATTTT
abundance: NA; d_gene: TRBD2; j_gene: TRBJ2-2; v_gene: TRBV7-8; CDR3aa: CASSLEGGGGSLNTGELFF; CDR3nt: TGTGCCAGCAGCCTCGAAGGTGGCGGGGGGTCCTTGAACACCGGGGAGCTGTTTTTT
abundance: NA; d_gene: TRBD1; j_gene: TRBJ1-2; v_gene: TRBV19; CDR3aa: CASKAGQDHDGYTF; CDR3nt: TGTGCCAGTAAAGCGGGACAGGACCACGATGGCTACACCTTC
abundance: NA; d_gene: NA; j_gene: TRBJ1-1; v_gene: TRBV19; CDR3aa: CASSHPAQGNTEAFF; CDR3nt: TGTGCCAGTAGTCACCCCGCCCAGGGGAACACTGAAGCTTTCTTT
abundance: NA; d_gene: TRBD1; j_gene: TRBJ2-7; v_gene: TRBV9; CDR3aa: CASSVRTGAYEQYF; CDR3nt: TGTGCCAGCAGCGTAAGGACAGGAGCCTACGAGCAGTACTTC
abundance: few; d_gene: TRBD1; j_gene: TRBJ1-3; v_gene: TRBV11-3; CDR3aa: CASSRGGTAGNTIYF; CDR3nt: TGTGCCAGCAGCCGCGGAGGGACAGCTGGAAACACCATATATTTT
abundance: NA; d_gene: NA; j_gene: TRBJ1-5; v_gene: TRBV6-5; CDR3aa: CASNPGSNQPQHF; CDR3nt: TGTGCCAGCAATCCGGGGTCCAATCAGCCCCAGCATTTT
abundance: NA; d_gene: TRBD2; j_gene: TRBJ2-1; v_gene: TRBV19; CDR3aa: CASSIVLSGGYSYNEQFF; CDR3nt: TGTGCCAGTAGTATAGTTCTAAGCGGGGGGTACTCCTACAATGAGCAGTTCTTC
abundance: NA; d_gene: NA; j_gene: TRBJ1-1; v_gene: TRBV2; CDR3aa: CASSEASGLNTEAFF; CDR3nt: TGTGCCAGCAGTGAAGCGAGCGGATTGAACACTGAAGCTTTCTTT
abundance: NA; d_gene: TRBD1; j_gene: TRBJ2-1; v_gene: TRBV5-4; CDR3aa: CASSASTGNNEQFF; CDR3nt: TGTGCCAGCAGCGCCTCGACAGGGAACAATGAGCAGTTCTTC
abundance: NA; d_gene: TRBD1; j_gene: TRBJ1-5; v_gene: TRBV3-1/TRBV3-2; CDR3aa: CASSHLGQGGQPQHF; CDR3nt: TGTGCCAGCAGCCACTTGGGACAGGGTGGTCAGCCCCAGCATTTT
abundance: NA; d_gene: NA; j_gene: TRBJ1-2; v_gene: TRBV4-1; CDR3aa: CASSPFASGLYGYTF; CDR3nt: TGCGCCAGCAGCCCCTTTGCCTCAGGGCTCTATGGCTACACCTTC
abundance: few; d_gene: NA; j_gene: TRBJ1-1; v_gene: TRBV10-3; CDR3aa: CAISAFSDTEAFF; CDR3nt: TGTGCCATCAGTGCGTTTAGCGACACTGAAGCTTTCTTT
abundance: NA; d_gene: NA; j_gene: TRBJ1-1; v_gene: TRBV29-1; CDR3aa: CSVERTRDTEAFF; CDR3nt: TGCAGCGTTGAGCGGACCAGGGATACTGAAGCTTTCTTT
abundance: NA; d_gene: NA; j_gene: TRBJ1-5; v_gene: TRBV4-1; CDR3aa: CASSLTPASGDQPQHF; CDR3nt: TGCGCCAGCAGCCTTACCCCCGCCAGTGGAGACCAGCCCCAGCATTTT
abundance: NA; d_gene: NA; j_gene: TRBJ1-5; v_gene: TRBV4-1; CDR3aa: CASSLGSASQPQHF; CDR3nt: TGCGCCAGCAGCCTAGGGAGCGCAAGTCAGCCCCAGCATTTT
abundance: NA; d_gene: TRBD1; j_gene: TRBJ2-7; v_gene: TRBV6-5; CDR3aa: CASSYSTGAYEQYF; CDR3nt: TGTGCCAGCAGTTACTCGACAGGGGCATACGAGCAGTACTTC
abundance: NA; d_gene: NA; j_gene: TRBJ1-4; v_gene: TRBV7-3; CDR3aa: CASSLSAGTRKLFF; CDR3nt: TGTGCCAGCAGCTTATCCGCTGGGACAAGGAAACTGTTTTTT
abundance: NA; d_gene: NA; j_gene: TRBJ1-2; v_gene: TRBV19; CDR3aa: CASSALTFDYGYTF; CDR3nt: TGTGCCAGTAGTGCCCTGACATTCGACTATGGCTACACCTTC
abundance: NA; d_gene: NA; j_gene: TRBJ2-3; v_gene: TRBV29-1; CDR3aa: CSVGGESTDTQYF; CDR3nt: TGCAGCGTTGGGGGGGAAAGCACAGATACGCAGTATTTT
abundance: NA; d_gene: NA; j_gene: TRBJ1-1; v_gene: TRBV2; CDR3aa: CASSEDSQAAEAFF; CDR3nt: TGTGCCAGCAGCGAGGACAGCCAGGCGGCTGAAGCTTTCTTT
abundance: NA; d_gene: NA; j_gene: TRBJ1-2; v_gene: TRBV5-6; CDR3aa: CASSFSRGNALYMGSYTF; CDR3nt: TGTGCCAGCAGCTTCTCTCGCGGGAATGCGCTATATATGGGAAGCTACACCTTC
abundance: NA; d_gene: NA; j_gene: TRBJ1-1; v_gene: TRBV19; CDR3aa: CATRPGGFAEAFF; CDR3nt: TGTGCCACTAGGCCGGGAGGGTTCGCTGAAGCTTTCTTT
abundance: NA; d_gene: NA; j_gene: TRBJ1-1; v_gene: TRBV19; CDR3aa: CASSTRGPRGLTEAFF; CDR3nt: TGTGCCAGTAGTACCCGGGGCCCCAGGGGTCTGACTGAAGCTTTCTTT
abundance: NA; d_gene: NA; j_gene: TRBJ2-2; v_gene: TRBV5-5; CDR3aa: CASTFGWGGLVELFF; CDR3nt: TGTGCCAGCACCTTCGGGTGGGGGGGCCTAGTGGAGCTGTTTTTT
abundance: NA; d_gene: NA; j_gene: TRBJ2-7; v_gene: TRBV5-4; CDR3aa: CASSKKQETSYEQYF; CDR3nt: TGTGCCAGCAGCAAAAAACAGGAGACATCATACGAGCAGTACTTC
abundance: NA; d_gene: NA; j_gene: TRBJ1-1; v_gene: TRBV29-1; CDR3aa: CSVAGYMNTEAFF; CDR3nt: TGCAGCGTTGCCGGGTACATGAACACTGAAGCTTTCTTT
abundance: few; d_gene: TRBD2; j_gene: TRBJ2-2; v_gene: TRBV5-1; CDR3aa: CASSLVASGSTGELFF; CDR3nt: TGCGCCAGCAGCTTGGTAGCTAGCGGATCCACCGGGGAGCTGTTTTTT
abundance: NA; d_gene: TRBD1; j_gene: TRBJ2-5; v_gene: TRBV7-9; CDR3aa: CASSPRGGQGQETQYF; CDR3nt: TGTGCCAGCAGCCCGAGAGGGGGCCAGGGCCAAGAGACCCAGTACTTC
abundance: NA; d_gene: TRBD1; j_gene: TRBJ2-3; v_gene: TRBV2; CDR3aa: CASSEQGAGGTDTQYF; CDR3nt: TGTGCCAGCAGTGAGCAGGGGGCAGGCGGCACAGATACGCAGTATTTT
abundance: NA; d_gene: NA; j_gene: TRBJ1-1; v_gene: TRBV2; CDR3aa: CASSEQLGALRTEAFF; CDR3nt: TGTGCCAGCAGTGAGCAATTGGGGGCGCTGAGGACTGAAGCTTTCTTT
abundance: once; d_gene: NA; j_gene: TRBJ1-4; v_gene: TRBV19; CDR3aa: CATASGVGNEKLFF; CDR3nt: TGTGCCACCGCGTCGGGGGTAGGTAATGAAAAACTGTTTTTT
abundance: NA; d_gene: NA; j_gene: TRBJ1-2; v_gene: TRBV27; CDR3aa: CASSLKPLGESYGYTF; CDR3nt: TGTGCCAGCAGTTTAAAGCCATTAGGGGAAAGCTATGGCTACACCTTC
abundance: NA; d_gene: TRBD1; j_gene: TRBJ1-6; v_gene: TRBV4-1; CDR3aa: CASSQDRQGLEYNSPLHF; CDR3nt: TGCGCCAGCAGCCAAGACAGACAGGGGTTGGAGTATAATTCACCCCTCCACTTT
abundance: NA; d_gene: TRBD1; j_gene: TRBJ2-7; v_gene: TRBV19; CDR3aa: CACQGAYYEQYF; CDR3nt: TGTGCCTGCCAGGGGGCATATTACGAGCAGTACTTC
abundance: NA; d_gene: NA; j_gene: TRBJ2-5; v_gene: TRBV5-1; CDR3aa: CASSLMTGQETQYF; CDR3nt: TGCGCCAGCAGCTTGATGACAGGTCAAGAGACCCAGTACTTC
abundance: NA; d_gene: TRBD1; j_gene: TRBJ2-2; v_gene: TRBV6-2/TRBV6-3; CDR3aa: CASSYQGALNTGELFF; CDR3nt: TGTGCCAGCAGTTACCAGGGGGCCCTGAACACCGGGGAGCTGTTTTTT
abundance: few; d_gene: NA; j_gene: TRBJ2-3; v_gene: TRBV11-3; CDR3aa: CASSLGPRPGGNHTDTQYF; CDR3nt: TGTGCCAGCAGCTTAGGCCCACGACCTGGCGGGAATCACACAGATACGCAGTATTTT
abundance: NA; d_gene: TRBD1; j_gene: TRBJ1-5; v_gene: TRBV3-1/TRBV3-2; CDR3aa: CASNERGQGAEGNQPQHF; CDR3nt: TGTGCCAGTAACGAGAGGGGACAGGGGGCGGAAGGCAATCAGCCCCAGCATTTT
abundance: NA; d_gene: NA; j_gene: TRBJ1-5; v_gene: TRBV18; CDR3aa: CASSTSGGQPQHF; CDR3nt: TGTGCCAGCTCAACATCGGGGGGGCAGCCCCAGCATTTT
abundance: NA; d_gene: NA; j_gene: TRBJ1-6; v_gene: TRBV5-8; CDR3aa: CASSLGRNNSPLHF; CDR3nt: TGTGCCAGCAGCTTGGGGCGGAATAATTCACCCCTCCACTTT
abundance: NA; d_gene: TRBD2; j_gene: TRBJ2-1; v_gene: TRBV9; CDR3aa: CASSVEATGGRNEQFF; CDR3nt: TGTGCCAGCAGCGTAGAGGCGACGGGGGGGCGAAATGAGCAGTTCTTC
abundance: NA; d_gene: NA; j_gene: TRBJ2-5; v_gene: TRBV3-1/TRBV3-2; CDR3aa: CASSQEEATQYF; CDR3nt: TGTGCCAGCAGCCAAGAAGAAGCGACCCAGTACTTC
abundance: few; d_gene: NA; j_gene: TRBJ1-5; v_gene: TRBV7-6; CDR3aa: CASSFSGQPQHF; CDR3nt: TGTGCCAGCAGCTTCTCCGGGCAGCCCCAGCATTTT
abundance: NA; d_gene: TRBD2; j_gene: TRBJ2-1; v_gene: TRBV9; CDR3aa: CASSVGGGEQFF; CDR3nt: TGTGCCAGCAGCGTAGGGGGGGGTGAGCAGTTCTTC
abundance: once; d_gene: NA; j_gene: TRBJ1-2; v_gene: TRBV3-1/TRBV3-2; CDR3aa: CASSQDLGTPGGYTF; CDR3nt: TGTGCCAGCAGCCAAGATTTGGGGACACCCGGAGGCTACACCTTC
abundance: NA; d_gene: TRBD1; j_gene: TRBJ1-4; v_gene: TRBV9; CDR3aa: CASSEQGTNEKLFF; CDR3nt: TGTGCCAGCAGCGAACAGGGGACTAATGAAAAACTGTTTTTT
abundance: once; d_gene: NA; j_gene: TRBJ2-7; v_gene: TRBV29-1; CDR3aa: CSVIQGSYEQYF; CDR3nt: TGCAGCGTCATACAGGGCTCCTACGAGCAGTACTTC
abundance: NA; d_gene: TRBD2; j_gene: TRBJ2-5; v_gene: TRBV5-1; CDR3aa: CASSRELAGGPETQYF; CDR3nt: TGCGCCAGCAGCAGAGAACTAGCGGGGGGGCCGGAGACCCAGTACTTC
abundance: NA; d_gene: TRBD1; j_gene: TRBJ1-2; v_gene: TRBV4-1; CDR3aa: CASSQIPGQNYGYTF; CDR3nt: TGCGCCAGCAGCCAAATTCCGGGACAGAACTATGGCTACACCTTC
abundance: NA; d_gene: TRBD1; j_gene: TRBJ2-5; v_gene: TRBV12-3/TRBV12-4; CDR3aa: CASSRTGELDQYF; CDR3nt: TGTGCCAGCAGTCGGACAGGGGAATTGGACCAGTACTTC
abundance: NA; d_gene: TRBD2; j_gene: TRBJ2-3; v_gene: TRBV7-6; CDR3aa: CASSLVPPLGGGITDTQYF; CDR3nt: TGTGCCAGCAGCTTAGTCCCTCCGTTGGGGGGAGGGATAACAGATACGCAGTATTTT